The TCR beta chain described here comes from a study of CD49a tissue-resident CD8 T cells in human skin (dated by TCRdb to 2017 to 2019). Notes on the research overall: The study looked at subsets of tissue-resident memory CD8+ T cells in human skin, with the subsets defined by expression of CD49a, CD69 and CD103.

The library was made by the immunoSEQ multiplex PCR assay. The authors' pipeline ran thus. Frequencies of TCR V beta family usage were compared among the sorted CD8+ T cell populations from blood, dermis and epidermis. The clones in this table, taken by TCRdb from immuneACCESS, are in-frame only. Not every clone is retained; where verified, under half of the shortfall comes from an unresolved V gene, and the cause of the rest is unknown. V and J calls and clone size are copied from that table; D and trimming were computed from the DNA. The sample includes some 1,100 clones, with nearly 75% observed a single time. The top ten constitute under 30% of the sample. On this clone itself: Its antigen remains unidentified. Base qualities were left out, and no much larger clone turns up one base away.

In sorted CD8+ T cells obtained from the blood, dermis and epidermis of several healthy donors, TCR beta CDR3 regions were analysed. Both blood and skin samples were provided by each TCR-sequenced donor, and all TCR-sequenced donors were healthy individuals. Before TCR beta sequencing, CD8+ T cell populations were isolated by sorting. Before T cell analysis, skin was split into dermal and epidermal compartments. The germline V gene (reference sequence) gives CDR1 as PRHDT and CDR2 as FYEKMQ. From its cysteine to its phenylalanine, the CDR3 spans 11 amino acids. Only the CDR3 DNA is retained, 33 bases long and in frame from the first base. V loses 3 bases of germline sequence and J loses 9 bases, and the interval between the two ends is 6 bases.

This clonotype was obtained from a human donor in good health. The donor label of this sample is uncertain. The specimen sequenced was CD103- CD8+ T cells sorted from skin dermis. Rearrangement joined TRBV13 to TRBJ2-1; too little of a D gene remains to name it. The sequence in DNA is TGTGCCAGCAGCTTTACGGGTGAGCAGTTCTTC. This translates into CASSFTGEQFF.